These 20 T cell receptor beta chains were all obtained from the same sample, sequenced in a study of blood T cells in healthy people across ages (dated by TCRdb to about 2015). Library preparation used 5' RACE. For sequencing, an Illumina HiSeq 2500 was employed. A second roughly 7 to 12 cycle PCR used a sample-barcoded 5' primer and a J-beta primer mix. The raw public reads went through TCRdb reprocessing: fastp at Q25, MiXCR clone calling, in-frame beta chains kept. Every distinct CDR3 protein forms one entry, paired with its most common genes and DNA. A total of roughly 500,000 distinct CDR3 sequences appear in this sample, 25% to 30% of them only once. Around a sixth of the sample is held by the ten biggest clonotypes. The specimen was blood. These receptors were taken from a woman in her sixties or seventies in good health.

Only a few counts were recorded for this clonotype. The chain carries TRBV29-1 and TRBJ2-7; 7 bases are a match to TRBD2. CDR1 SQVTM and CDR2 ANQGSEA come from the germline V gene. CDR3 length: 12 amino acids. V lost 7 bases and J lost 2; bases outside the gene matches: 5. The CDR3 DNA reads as TGCAGCGCCGGGACTACTACCTACGAGCAGTACTTC. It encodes CSAGTTTYEQYF.

CDR3 nucleotides: TGCAGTGCTAGAGTCTTGGGCCCCCGAGGGGAGACCCAGTACTTC. Its translation: CSARVLGPRGETQYF. This chain connects TRBV20-1 to TRBJ2-5, with a possible D match to TRBD2 (5 bases). The V and J ends lost 1 base and 5 bases respectively, with 17 bases between them. The CDR3 is 15 residues long. CDR1 is DFQATT and CDR2 is SNEGSKA in the germline V gene (reference sequence).

The DNA for the CDR3 is TGTGCCACCAGTGAGGGGGGGGTGATTCAGCCCCAGCATTTT. Translated, it gives CATSEGGVIQPQHF. V usage is TRBV24-1 and J usage is TRBJ1-5, with D perhaps matching TRBD1 (5 bases). The CDR3 is made up of 14 amino acids. CDR1 KGHDR and CDR2 SFDVKD come from the germline V gene. Trimming left V 4 bases short and J 6 bases short, with 12 bases between.

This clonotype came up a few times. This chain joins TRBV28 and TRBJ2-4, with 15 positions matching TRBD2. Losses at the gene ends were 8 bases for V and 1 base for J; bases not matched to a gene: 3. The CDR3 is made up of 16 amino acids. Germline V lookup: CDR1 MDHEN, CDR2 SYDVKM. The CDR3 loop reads CASEGTSGGAKNIQYF. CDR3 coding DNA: TGTGCCAGCGAAGGGACTAGCGGGGGGGCCAAAAACATTCAGTACTTC.

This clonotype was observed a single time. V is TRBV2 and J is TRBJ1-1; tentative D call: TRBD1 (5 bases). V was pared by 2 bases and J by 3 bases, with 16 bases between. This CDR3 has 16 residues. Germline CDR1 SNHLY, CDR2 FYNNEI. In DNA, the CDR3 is TGTGCCAGCAGTGAAACGAGGGGCCAACCGTACACTGAAGCTTTCTTT. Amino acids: CASSETRGQPYTEAFF. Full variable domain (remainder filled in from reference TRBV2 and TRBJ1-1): EPEVTQTPSHQVTQMGQEVILRCVPISNHLYFYWYRQILGQKVEFLVSFYNNEISEKSEIFDDQFSVERPDGSNFTLKIRSTKLEDSAMYFCASSETRGQPYTEAFFGQGTRLTVV.

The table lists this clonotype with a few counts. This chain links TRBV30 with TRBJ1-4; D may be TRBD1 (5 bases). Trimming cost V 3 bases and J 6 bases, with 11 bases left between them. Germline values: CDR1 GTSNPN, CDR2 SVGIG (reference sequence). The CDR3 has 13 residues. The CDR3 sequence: CAWRPGRDEKLFF. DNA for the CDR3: TGTGCCTGGAGGCCGGGACGTGATGAAAAACTGTTTTTT.

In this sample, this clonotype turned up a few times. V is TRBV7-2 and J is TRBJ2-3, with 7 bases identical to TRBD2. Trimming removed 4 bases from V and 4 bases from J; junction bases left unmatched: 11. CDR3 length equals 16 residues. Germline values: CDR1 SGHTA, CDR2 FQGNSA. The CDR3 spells CASSYPRGTLADTQYF. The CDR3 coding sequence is TGTGCCAGCAGCTACCCGCGGGGGACCCTAGCAGATACGCAGTATTTT.

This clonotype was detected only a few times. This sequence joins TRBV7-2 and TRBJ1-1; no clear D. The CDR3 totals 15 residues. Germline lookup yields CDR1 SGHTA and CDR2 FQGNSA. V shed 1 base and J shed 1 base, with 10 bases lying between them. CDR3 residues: CASSLEWTGNTEAFF. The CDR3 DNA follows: TGTGCCAGCAGCTTAGAATGGACCGGGAACACTGAAGCTTTCTTT.

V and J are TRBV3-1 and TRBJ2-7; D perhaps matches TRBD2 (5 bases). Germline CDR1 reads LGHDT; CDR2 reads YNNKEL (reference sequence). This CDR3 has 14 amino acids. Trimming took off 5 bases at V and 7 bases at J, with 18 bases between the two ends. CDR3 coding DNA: TGTGCCAGCAGCACACCACATCTAACGGGGGAGCAGTACTTC. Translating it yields CASSTPHLTGEQYF.

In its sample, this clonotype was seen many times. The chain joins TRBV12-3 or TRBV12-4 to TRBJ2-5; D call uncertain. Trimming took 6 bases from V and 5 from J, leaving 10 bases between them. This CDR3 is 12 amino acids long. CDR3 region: CASRVERETQYF. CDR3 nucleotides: TGTGCCAGCAGGGTTGAAAGGGAGACCCAGTACTTC.

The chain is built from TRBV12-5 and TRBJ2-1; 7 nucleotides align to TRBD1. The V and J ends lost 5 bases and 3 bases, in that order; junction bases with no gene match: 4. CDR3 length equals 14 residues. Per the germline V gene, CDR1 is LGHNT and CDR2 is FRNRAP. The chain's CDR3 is CASGTGAIYNEQFF. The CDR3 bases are TGTGCTAGTGGTACAGGGGCGATCTACAATGAGCAGTTCTTC.

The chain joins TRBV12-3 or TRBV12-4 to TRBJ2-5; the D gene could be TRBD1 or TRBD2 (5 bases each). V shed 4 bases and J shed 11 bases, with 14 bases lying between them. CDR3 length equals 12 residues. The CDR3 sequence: CASSSNTGQQYF. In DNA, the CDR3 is TGTGCCAGCAGTTCAAATACGGGGCAGCAGTACTTC.

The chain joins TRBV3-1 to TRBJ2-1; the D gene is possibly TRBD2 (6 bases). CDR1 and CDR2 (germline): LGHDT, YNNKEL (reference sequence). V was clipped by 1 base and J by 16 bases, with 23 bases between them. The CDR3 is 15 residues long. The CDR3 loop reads CASSQGKIGAGILFF. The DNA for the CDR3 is TGTGCCAGCAGCCAAGGAAAAATTGGGGCGGGGATATTATTCTTC.

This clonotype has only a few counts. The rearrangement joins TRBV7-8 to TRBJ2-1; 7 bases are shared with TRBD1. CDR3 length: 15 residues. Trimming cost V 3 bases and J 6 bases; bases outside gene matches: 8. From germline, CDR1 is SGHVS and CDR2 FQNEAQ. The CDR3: CASSLTGFLGNEQFF. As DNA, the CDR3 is TGTGCCAGCAGCTTGACAGGGTTCCTAGGCAATGAGCAGTTCTTC.

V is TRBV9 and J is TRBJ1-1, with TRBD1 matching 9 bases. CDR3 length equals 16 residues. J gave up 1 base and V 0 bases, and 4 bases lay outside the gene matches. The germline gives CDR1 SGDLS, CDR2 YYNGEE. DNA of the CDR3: TGTGCCAGCAGCGTAGGAAGGACAGGGGCGAACACTGAAGCTTTCTTT. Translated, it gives CASSVGRTGANTEAFF.

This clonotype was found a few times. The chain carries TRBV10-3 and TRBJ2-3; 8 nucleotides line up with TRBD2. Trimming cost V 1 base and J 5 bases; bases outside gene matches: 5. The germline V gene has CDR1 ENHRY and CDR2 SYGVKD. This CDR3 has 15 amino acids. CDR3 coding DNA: TGTGCCATCAGTGAGTTACGGGGGGGCCGAGATACGCAGTATTTT. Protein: CAISELRGGRDTQYF.

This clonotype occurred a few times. CDR3 DNA: TGCGCCAGCTCAGGACAGGGCGTTAATTCACCCCTCCACTTT. It specifies CASSGQGVNSPLHF. V and J are TRBV10-2 and TRBJ1-6; 8 nucleotides agree with TRBD1. This CDR3 region has 14 residues. Trimming removed 8 bases from V and 6 bases from J; junction bases left unmatched: 6. CDR1 and CDR2 (germline): WSHSY, SAAADI.

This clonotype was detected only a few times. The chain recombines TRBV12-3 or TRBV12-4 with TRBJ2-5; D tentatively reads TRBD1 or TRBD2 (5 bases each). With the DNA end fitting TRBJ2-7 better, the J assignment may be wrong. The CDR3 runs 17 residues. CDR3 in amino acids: CASSSSDYRLDSYEQYF. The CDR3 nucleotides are TGTGCCAGCAGTTCCTCAGACTACAGGTTAGACTCCTACGAGCAGTACTTC.

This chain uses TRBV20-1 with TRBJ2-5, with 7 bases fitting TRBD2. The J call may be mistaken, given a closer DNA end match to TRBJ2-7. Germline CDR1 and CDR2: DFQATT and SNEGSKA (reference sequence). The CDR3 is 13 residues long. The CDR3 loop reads CSARFPGGYEQYF. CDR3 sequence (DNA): TGCAGTGCTAGATTTCCGGGAGGTTACGAGCAGTACTTC.

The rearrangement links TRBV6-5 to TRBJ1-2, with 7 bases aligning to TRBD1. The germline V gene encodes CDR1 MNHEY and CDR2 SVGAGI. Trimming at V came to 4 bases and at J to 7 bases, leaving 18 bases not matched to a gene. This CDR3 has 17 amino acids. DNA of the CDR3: TGTGCCAGCAGTTCACAAAAGGACAGGAGGCGATCCATTGGCTACACCTTC. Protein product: CASSSQKDRRRSIGYTF.